This entry concerns a single TCR beta chain. This clonotype has only a few counts. Its antigen specificity is not known. Per-nucleotide qualities are absent, and no much larger clonotype sits a single base away. Graves' hyperthyroidism was defined as stable when no progression to ophthalmopathy occurred over 18 months of follow-up. Hyperthyroidism patients were newly diagnosed, had a disease duration of under 2 months, and were aged 18 to 65 years. Patients with uncontrolled infections, other autoimmune diseases, pregnancy or lactation were excluded. Clinical symptoms, serum thyroxine and TRAb, thyroid ultrasound, and orbital computed tomography formed the basis for the diagnoses. Ficoll-Paque density gradient centrifugation was used to isolate PBMCs from about 10 ml of fresh peripheral blood. Total RNA was extracted using Trizol reagent, and RNA quality was assessed on an Agilent 2100 Bioanalyzer.

Reading from cysteine to phenylalanine, the CDR3 counts 19 amino acids. Left in the record is the CDR3 DNA by itself, 57 bases read in frame from the first base. Trimming costs V 0 bases and J 3 bases, and their ends lie 22 bases apart. CDR1 MNHEY and CDR2 SVGAGI were looked up in the germline V gene. This record belongs to a study of T cells in Graves' hyperthyroidism and ophthalmopathy (dated by TCRdb to between 2018 and 2021). Concerning the study at large: Peripheral blood was sampled at the time of initial diagnosis, prior to any treatment. The 80 to 100 discovery patients were randomly divided into training and test sets at a 7:3 ratio. Whether ophthalmopathy could be predicted prospectively was tested in an independent validation cohort made up of roughly 20 hyperthyroidism patients plus 17 patients who later progressed to ophthalmopathy. The study also compared thyroid tissue and blood T-cell repertoires from several Graves' hyperthyroidism patients. TCR Vbeta CDR3 sequencing of 130 to 150 peripheral blood samples (over 40 ophthalmopathy, about 75 hyperthyroidism and some 17 progressor patients) is reported in the paper. To identify TCR V-J signatures that set the groups apart, the researchers used a discovery cohort of 100 patients, made up of around 42 with Graves' ophthalmopathy and 57 with stable Graves' hyperthyroidism. After blood sampling, hyperthyroidism patients were treated with methimazole at a starting dose of 30 mg daily, and ophthalmopathy patients were treated with high-dose intravenous methylprednisolone.

Results the study describes overall, beyond this receptor: No statistical method was used to fix the sample size in advance, and group allocation was not hidden from the investigators. Most expanded thyroid clonotypes (frequency above 0.001) were also detected in blood, a finding suggesting that blood repertoires may reflect thyroid immune responses. A 13 V-J signature model separated ophthalmopathy from stable hyperthyroidism, with around 90% sensitivity and about 81% specificity in cross-validation and 80%/75% in testing. In validation, the model predicted progression to ophthalmopathy with about 71% sensitivity and less than 80% specificity, a median of about 6.7 months before onset.

The TCR beta CDR3 regions were amplified from the RNA transcripts. A first-round RT-PCR of the TCR CDR3 used the HTBI primer set with the Qiagen OneStep RT-PCR kit. Libraries were constructed in a second round of multiplex PCR, after which size selection and purification were performed. Sequencing of the libraries was done on an Illumina HiSeq2000 using paired-end 100 bp reads. As for how the authors treated the data: SOAPnuke was used to process the raw data, throwing out any read that contained adapters or uncalled bases, had a mean Phred below 15, or lacked an exact constant-primer or identifier match. High-quality paired reads were merged with COPE v1.2.5, and unique nucleotide sequences were defined as clonotypes. MiTCR v1.1 was used to align the clonotypes against IMGT TRBV, TRBD and TRBJ reference segments. The analysis was restricted to V-J combinations with a frequency above 0.0001, which together covered about 99% of the repertoires. A TCS score was defined as the ratio of F50 (clonal expansion) to E x V (chaos), with BLOSUM62-based TCRdist applied between CDR3 peptides within each V-J. Welch's t-statistics and random forest reduced fewer than 600 V-J features to fewer than 15, which were used in a naive Bayes classifier (R e1071). The public reads were run again by TCRdb, first through fastp at Q25 and then through MiXCR, and only productive beta chains were kept. When rows share a CDR3 protein, they turn into one entry using the most common DNA and genes. The authors' filters were not applied to this entry. This sample gives around 620,000 distinct CDR3 sequences in total; roughly 16% of them show up just once. The ten largest make up 3% to 4.5% of the sample.

The sample consisted of blood. The rearrangement joined TRBV6-5 to TRBJ2-3; the D gene cannot be resolved beyond TRBD1 or TRBD2, each matching 6 bases. This receptor was obtained from a woman aged 25 to 39 with Graves' hyperthyroidism. At the DNA level, the sequence is TGTGCCAGCAGTTACTCGTCAGGCCCGGGGGCTCCAGGGACAGATACGCAGTATTTT. Its protein reads: CASSYSSGPGAPGTDTQYF.